This TCR beta chain comes out of a study of T cells in Graves' hyperthyroidism and ophthalmopathy. The study's findings and limits: Expanded thyroid clonotypes (above 0.001) were mostly also found in blood. Researchers report that a 13 V-J model separated ophthalmopathy from stable hyperthyroidism.

From germline, CDR1 is DFQATT and CDR2 SNEGSKA (reference sequence). The trim removed 4 bases at V and 4 bases at J, leaving 4 bases unmatched. The CDR3 length is 14 residues. This clonotype was picked up many times. What it recognizes is unknown. Amplified TCR beta CDR3 regions derived from RNA transcripts. First-round RT-PCR of the TCR CDR3 relied on the HTBI primer set. TCRdb recomputed calls from the multiplex PCR reads with MiXCR, one row per CDR3 protein. This table has roughly 350,000 distinct CDR3 sequences, roughly 15% appearing once. The chain combines TRBV20-1 with TRBJ1-6, with 7 positions matching TRBD1. The sequence was obtained from a woman in her forties with Graves' ophthalmopathy. The material sequenced was blood. CDR3 in amino acids: CSATSGQYNSPLHF. DNA of the CDR3: TGCAGTGCTACCTCGGGACAGTATAATTCACCCCTCCACTTT.